These 12 T cell receptor beta chains were all obtained from the same sample, sequenced in a study of blood T cell repertoires in COVID-19. Method: immunoSEQ multiplex PCR; TCRdb's copy keeps in-frame clones and lacks some. The table records 150,000 to 200,000 clones, more than 75% of them present only once. Sequences were obtained from peripheral blood. Source of these receptors: a woman in her seventies with COVID-19, enrolled during active disease.

The chain uses TRBV5-4 and TRBJ2-1, with D possibly matching TRBD1 (5 bases). V lost 4 bases and J 9 bases, leaving 14 bases between the germline ends. The CDR3 consists of 13 residues. Germline loops: CDR1 SGHNT, CDR2 YYREEE (reference sequence). The CDR3 loop is CASSLGAAGEQFF. The CDR3 coding sequence is TGTGCCAGCAGCCTTGGGGCGGCAGGTGAGCAGTTCTTC.

The gene calls are TRBV2 and TRBJ1-1; perhaps TRBD1 as D (6 bases). The CDR3 length is 15 residues. V shed 2 bases and J shed 0 bases, with 10 bases lying between them. The germline gives CDR1 SNHLY, CDR2 FYNNEI. CDR3 bases: TGTGCCAGCAGTGAATGGGGGGGCTTGAACACTGAAGCTTTCTTT. It yields the protein CASSEWGGLNTEAFF.

CDR3 sequence: CASPKGHPDGRYF. The CDR3 DNA follows: TGTGCCAGCCCCAAAGGACACCCAGACGGCCGGTACTTC. The chain employs TRBV21-1 and TRBJ2-7; TRBD1 is the table's D call, not checked against the DNA. TRBV21-1 is a pseudogene locus. The CDR3 is 13 residues long.

The chain employs TRBV5-1 and TRBJ2-2, with a tentative D call TRBD1 (5 bases). Germline values: CDR1 SGHRS, CDR2 YFSETQ. V lost 4 bases and J lost 0, with 7 bases in between. The CDR3 runs 14 residues. CDR3 region: CASSKTANTGELFF. Written as DNA, the CDR3 is TGCGCCAGCAGCAAGACAGCGAACACCGGGGAGCTGTTTTTT.

The gene calls are TRBV6-5 and TRBJ2-5; 8 bases align to TRBD2. The V gene end was trimmed by 5 bases and the J gene end by 5 bases; junction bases not matched to a gene: 4. Germline CDR1 MNHEY, CDR2 SVGAGI. CDR3 length: 13 residues. CDR3 nucleotide sequence: TGTGCCAGCAGTATCAGCGGGAGTGAGACCCAGTACTTC. Translating gives CASSISGSETQYF.

The rearrangement uses TRBV19 and TRBJ1-1; D possibly corresponds to TRBD1 (6 bases). V was shortened by 5 bases and J by 4 bases, with 11 bases between the two germline ends. From germline, CDR1 is LNHDA and CDR2 SQIVND (reference sequence). The CDR3 runs to 13 residues. CDR3 sequence reads: CASSSTGSTEAFF. CDR3 in DNA: TGTGCCAGTAGTTCTACAGGGAGCACTGAAGCTTTCTTT.

The genes are TRBV11-3 and TRBJ2-3, with 8 bases fitting TRBD2. Looked up from germline, CDR1 is SGHNT and CDR2 is YENEEA. V shed 2 bases, J shed 3 bases, and the junction held 7 bases outside the gene matches. The length of the CDR3 is 16 residues. The CDR3 is CASSLLGRGWTDTQYF. The CDR3 nucleotides are TGTGCCAGCAGCTTACTCGGGAGGGGTTGGACAGATACGCAGTATTTT.

The gene calls are TRBV4-1 and TRBJ1-5, with 10 positions matching TRBD1. CDR3 length: 16 residues. V trimming: 4 bases; J trimming: 4 bases; junction bases outside the gene matches: 7. CDR1 MGHRA and CDR2 YSYEKL come from the germline V gene. For the CDR3, the DNA is TGCGCCAGCAGCCCGCAGCCGGGACAGGGGAATCAGCCCCAGCATTTT. Protein product: CASSPQPGQGNQPQHF.

The rearrangement joins TRBV20-1 to TRBJ2-1; 9 bases fit TRBD2. There are 15 residues in the CDR3. Germline CDR1 DFQATT, CDR2 SNEGSKA (reference sequence). J lost 9 bases, V lost 3 bases, and 12 bases had no gene match. CDR3 loop: CSASGPAGGYSEQFF. CDR3 sequence (DNA): TGCAGTGCTAGTGGGCCGGCGGGAGGGTATAGTGAGCAGTTCTTC.

A single count supports this clone. The chain uses TRBV28 and TRBJ1-2; D remains ambiguous. There are 14 residues in the CDR3. Germline V gene sequence: CDR1 MDHEN, CDR2 SYDVKM. The V and J ends lost 2 bases and 4 bases respectively, with 11 bases between them. CDR3 DNA: TGTGCCAGCAGTTTAGGGCGGGGTGGCTATGGCTACACCTTC. Translating gives CASSLGRGGYGYTF.

The chain recombines TRBV6-6 with TRBJ2-1; D possibly corresponds to TRBD2 (5 bases). The CDR3 is 13 residues long. Trimming removed 7 bases at V and 5 bases at J, with 12 bases between. Germline V gene data show CDR1 as MNHNY and CDR2 as SVGAGI (reference sequence). CDR3 amino acids: CASTAYGNNEQFF. Written as DNA, the CDR3 is TGTGCCAGCACCGCTTACGGGAACAATGAGCAGTTCTTC.

In this sample, this clone turned up a few times. The chain uses TRBV12-3 or TRBV12-4 and TRBJ2-4; D is unresolved. V was pared by 3 bases and J by 6 bases, with 3 bases between. The CDR3 runs 11 residues. CDR3 sequence: CASSFRNIQYF. The CDR3 DNA follows: TGTGCCAGCAGTTTCCGAAACATTCAGTACTTC.